Below, 28 T cell receptor beta chains from the same sample are listed, as sequenced in a study of graft-versus-host responses after intestinal transplantation. These receptors' targets are unknown. TCRdb's copy holds only in-frame clones and misses some; the assay was immunoSEQ multiplex PCR. This sample has fewer than 95,000 clones, with approximately 94% found just once. Sequences were derived from unstimulated CD4+ T cells sorted from spleen or lymph node cells, sampled before transplant. These receptor sequences come from a human donor who was the organ donor for an intestinal transplant.

CDR3 loop: CASSSGTYGNQPQHF. The CDR3 DNA reads TGTGCCAGCAGTAGCGGGACATACGGCAATCAGCCCCAGCATTTT. The chain couples TRBV28 to TRBJ1-5; weak D call: TRBD1 (6 bases). The CDR3 length is 15 residues. The germline gives CDR1 MDHEN, CDR2 SYDVKM. V was shortened by 5 bases and J by 2 bases, with 13 bases between the two germline ends.

The rearrangement joins TRBV7-2 to TRBJ2-5, with 12 bases that match TRBD2. CDR1 SGHTA and CDR2 FQGNSA come from the germline V gene. The V and J ends lost 0 bases and 0 bases, in that order; junction bases with no gene match: 11. CDR3 size: 20 residues. CDR3 sequence reads: CASSLARRTSGTWYQETQYF. Written as DNA, the CDR3 is TGTGCCAGCAGCTTAGCGCGACGGACTAGCGGGACCTGGTACCAAGAGACCCAGTACTTC.

The CDR3 nucleotides are TGTGCCAGCAGCTTAGCGCCGGGAACAGGGGACATTTTCTACGAGCAGTACTTC. This gives the protein CASSLAPGTGDIFYEQYF. The chain employs TRBV7-2 and TRBJ2-7; 7 bases fit TRBD1. This CDR3 has 18 residues. V lost 0 bases to trimming and J lost 3 bases; unmatched junction nucleotides: 14. Germline CDR1 SGHTA, CDR2 FQGNSA.

Regarding this clone: The identical CDR3 is also encoded by other nucleotide sequences in the sample. This chain connects TRBV18 to TRBJ1-5; D not resolved. This CDR3 spans 13 amino acids. Germline-derived CDR1 and CDR2 are KGHSH and LQKENI. V was clipped by 3 bases and J by 11 bases, with 14 bases between them. The CDR3 DNA reads TGTGCCAGCTCACCGGACCCTGAACGGTCCCAGCATTTT. This sequence encodes CASSPDPERSQHF.

The V gene is TRBV28, the J gene TRBJ1-2, with 7 bases aligning to TRBD1. The CDR3 sequence is 16 residues long. Germline V gives CDR1 MDHEN, CDR2 SYDVKM. V lost 4 bases, J lost 6 bases, and 14 bases stayed unmatched. The CDR3 sequence: CASSSSDRVSRNGYTF. The CDR3 DNA sequence: TGTGCCAGCAGTTCCTCTGACAGGGTGAGTCGTAATGGCTACACCTTC.

The sample holds one count of this clone. V gene TRBV7-2 combines with J gene TRBJ1-2; no firm D call. This CDR3 comprises 13 residues. The V end was cut by 7 bases, the J end by 5 bases, with 14 bases between. Germline CDR1 and CDR2: SGHTA and FQGNSA. CDR3 coding DNA: TGTGCCAGCACCTTCCTTCTGGGATATGGCTACACCTTC. Translating gives CASTFLLGYGYTF.

The rearrangement joins TRBV14 to TRBJ2-7; 9 bases match TRBD1. Germline CDR1 reads SGHDN; CDR2 reads FVKESK. V lost 4 bases and J lost 5; bases outside the gene matches: 6. The CDR3 totals 14 residues. The CDR3 protein is CASSLRDRAHEQYF. In nucleotides, the CDR3 is TGTGCCAGCAGCCTCCGGGACAGGGCACACGAGCAGTACTTC.

This chain links TRBV6-1 with TRBJ1-5; no clear D gene. The CDR3 runs to 14 residues. The germline V gene encodes CDR1 MNHNS and CDR2 SASEGT. V lost 10 bases and J lost 0, with 13 bases in between. Here the CDR3 DNA reads TGTGCCACCACGGGAAGGGCTAGCAATCAGCCCCAGCATTTT. Protein sequence: CATTGRASNQPQHF.

The CDR3 region has the DNA TGTGCCAGCAGAAGATTACAGGGGGTTATACCTAGCACAGATACGCAGTATTTT. This codes for CASRRLQGVIPSTDTQYF. The gene calls are TRBV5-5 and TRBJ2-3, with 8 positions matching TRBD1. The V gene end was trimmed by 5 bases and the J gene end by 0 bases; junction bases not matched to a gene: 14. CDR1 SGHKS and CDR2 YYEKEE come from the germline V gene (reference sequence). This CDR3 spans 18 amino acids.

The V call is TRBV18, the J call TRBJ2-5; either TRBD1 or TRBD2 may supply D (5 bases each). CDR3 size: 15 residues. Germline-derived CDR1 and CDR2 are KGHSH and LQKENI. V gave up 3 bases and J gave up 2 bases, with 13 bases separating them. The CDR3 DNA is TGTGCCAGCTCACCGAATCGGGGCAGACAAGAGACCCAGTACTTC. It specifies CASSPNRGRQETQYF.

This clone was seen just once. V gene TRBV4-2 combines with J gene TRBJ1-5; 9 bases line up with TRBD1. Per the germline V gene, CDR1 is LGHNA and CDR2 is YNFKEQ. Trimming removed 7 bases from V and 1 base from J; junction bases left unmatched: 11. The CDR3 runs to 17 residues. This CDR3 is CASTNGLGQGSNQPQHF. The CDR3 DNA follows: TGTGCCAGCACTAACGGCCTGGGACAGGGAAGCAATCAGCCCCAGCATTTT.

The chain carries TRBV9 and TRBJ2-1; 10 bases map to TRBD2. The CDR3 is made up of 15 amino acids. Germline loops: CDR1 SGDLS, CDR2 YYNGEE. J gave up 6 bases and V 1 base, and 4 bases lay outside the gene matches. The CDR3 DNA sequence: TGTGCCAGCAGCGTATCTAGCGGGGGTGGCAATGAGCAGTTCTTC. Translated, it gives CASSVSSGGGNEQFF.

This rearrangement joins TRBV9 to TRBJ2-3; D is uncertain. This CDR3 has 12 residues. V shed 7 bases and J shed 6 bases, with 12 bases lying between them. CDR1 and CDR2 (germline): SGDLS, YYNGEE. The CDR3 sequence: CASGPLWDTQYF. Here the CDR3 DNA reads TGTGCCAGCGGACCCCTTTGGGATACGCAGTATTTT.

The chain links TRBV6-1 to TRBJ2-7; weak D call: TRBD1 (6 bases). The CDR3 spans 14 residues. Per germline, CDR1 MNHNS and CDR2 SASEGT. V lost 2 bases, J lost 3 bases, and 11 bases lay in between. CDR3 bases: TGTGCCAGCAGTGAAATTGCCAGGGGCTACGAGCAGTACTTC. It translates to CASSEIARGYEQYF.

This clone was found a few times. The rearrangement joins TRBV13 to TRBJ1-2, with TRBD1 as a possible D gene (5 bases). Trimming took off 2 bases at V and 4 bases at J, with 8 bases between the two ends. The CDR3 totals 13 residues. CDR1 and CDR2 from the germline V gene are PRHDT and FYEKMQ (reference sequence). CDR3 nucleotide sequence: TGTGCCAGCAGCTTATCCGGGGGCTATGGCTACACCTTC. Translated, it gives CASSLSGGYGYTF.

A note on this clone: One end of the junction varies from germline; a read error may be responsible. Different DNA sequences within this sample yield the same CDR3. The CDR3 is CASSPMGTDTQYF. CDR3 sequence (DNA): TGTGCCAGCAGCCCTATGGGGACAGATACGCAGTATTTC. J is TRBJ2-3 and V is TRBV7-2; 7 bases align to TRBD1. The CDR3 has 13 amino acids. Per the germline V gene, CDR1 is SGHTA and CDR2 is FQGNSA.

This sequence joins TRBV7-3 and TRBJ1-1, with D possibly TRBD1 on 6 matching bases. The V end was cut by 2 bases, the J end by 1 base, with 8 bases between. This CDR3 has 14 amino acids. From germline, CDR1 is SGHTA and CDR2 FQGTGA. CDR3 residues: CASSLQGSNTEAFF. CDR3 DNA: TGTGCCAGCAGCTTACAGGGGTCGAACACTGAAGCTTTCTTT.

As DNA, the CDR3 is TGTGCTAGTGGCTCTCCCCGACTAGCGGGGGCCGGCGAGCAGTTCTTC. It translates to CASGSPRLAGAGEQFF. This sequence joins TRBV12-5 and TRBJ2-1; 12 bases line up with TRBD2. Unmatched junction bases numbered 13, after V lost 6 bases and J lost 10 bases. CDR1 LGHNT and CDR2 FRNRAP come from the germline V gene. This CDR3 is 16 amino acids long.

This chain connects TRBV30 to TRBJ2-7; a weak D match, TRBD2 (6 bases). V lost 0 bases and J 3 bases, leaving 21 bases between the germline ends. The germline V gene has CDR1 GTSNPN and CDR2 SVGIG (reference sequence). The CDR3 is 17 amino acids. CDR3 residues: CAWSVRRVDHSGYEQYF. The CDR3 region has the DNA TGTGCCTGGAGTGTACGGAGGGTAGATCACTCGGGCTACGAGCAGTACTTC.

V gene TRBV28 combines with J gene TRBJ1-1; 10 bases fit TRBD1. The CDR3 consists of 16 residues. Trimming cost V 5 bases and J 4 bases; bases outside gene matches: 10. Germline V gives CDR1 MDHEN, CDR2 SYDVKM. CDR3 sequence reads: CASSPPGTGALTEAFF. CDR3 coding DNA: TGTGCCAGCAGTCCCCCCGGGACAGGGGCTCTCACTGAAGCTTTCTTT.

In this sample, this clone turned up a few times. This chain links TRBV19 with TRBJ1-3; 9 nucleotides line up with TRBD1. The CDR3 covers 15 residues. Germline trimming cut 8 bases from V and 3 bases from J; bases unmatched to any gene: 8. The V gene's germline CDR1 is LNHDA and CDR2 SQIVND (reference sequence). The CDR3: CASGGQGTGGNTIYF. CDR3 sequence (DNA): TGTGCCAGTGGAGGACAGGGGACTGGTGGAAACACCATATATTTT.

The chain couples TRBV28 to TRBJ2-7; 7 bases fit TRBD1. Trimming cost V 3 bases and J 2 bases; bases outside gene matches: 4. This CDR3 comprises 14 residues. Per germline, CDR1 MDHEN and CDR2 SYDVKM. The CDR3 loop is CASSLSGQTYEQYF. CDR3 nucleotides: TGTGCCAGCAGTTTGTCGGGACAGACCTACGAGCAGTACTTC.

The gene calls are TRBV19 and TRBJ1-2; D may be TRBD1 (6 bases). This CDR3 spans 16 amino acids. CDR1 and CDR2 (germline): LNHDA, SQIVND (reference sequence). With 1 base removed from V and 3 bases from J, the gap between germline ends came to 15 bases. The CDR3: CASSIAADSTYYGYTF. The CDR3 nucleotides read TGTGCCAGTAGTATAGCCGCGGACAGTACGTACTATGGCTACACCTTC.

The chain carries TRBV5-4 and TRBJ2-1, with TRBD2 matching 8 bases. This CDR3 is 16 amino acids long. Trimming took 0 bases from V and 4 from J; bases not matched to a gene: 6. Looked up from germline, CDR1 is SGHNT and CDR2 is YYREEE (reference sequence). The CDR3 protein is CASSLAGTSFYNEQFF. The DNA of the CDR3 is TGTGCCAGCAGCTTGGCCGGGACTAGTTTTTACAATGAGCAGTTCTTC.

The rearrangement links TRBV6-6 to TRBJ1-3; TRBD1 might be the D (5 bases). Germline CDR1 reads MNHNY; CDR2 reads SVGAGI (reference sequence). Trimming took off 6 bases at V and 1 base at J, with 10 bases between the two ends. The CDR3 extends over 14 amino acids. The CDR3 DNA reads as TGTGCCAGCAGCAACGGGGGATCTGGAAACACCATATATTTT. Its translation is CASSNGGSGNTIYF.

The V and J genes are TRBV25-1 and TRBJ1-2; perhaps TRBD1 as D (6 bases). Trimming shortened V by 8 bases and J by 6 bases, and 16 bases separated the two germline ends. The CDR3 spans 13 residues. The germline gives CDR1 MGHDK, CDR2 SYGVNS. The CDR3 nucleotides read TGTGCCAGCCAACTTACAGGGTTCGATGGCTACACCTTC. This sequence encodes CASQLTGFDGYTF.

The rearrangement uses TRBV19 and TRBJ1-6, with a weak D call TRBD1 (6 bases). Germline CDR1 is LNHDA and CDR2 is SQIVND (reference sequence). V was clipped by 5 bases and J by 5 bases, with 13 bases between them. This CDR3 is built from 15 residues. The CDR3: CASSLRAGDNSPLHF. The CDR3 bases are TGTGCCAGTAGTCTTCGAGCAGGGGATAATTCACCCCTCCACTTT.

The rearrangement uses TRBV7-3 and TRBJ2-1, with D unclear. In germline, CDR1 is SGHTA, CDR2 FQGTGA. The CDR3 covers 13 residues. V dropped 2 bases and J dropped 5 bases, with 7 bases sitting between them. CDR3 sequence: CASSLSRNNEQFF. In nucleotides, the CDR3 is TGTGCCAGCAGCTTATCACGAAACAATGAGCAGTTCTTC. Looking up the rest from reference TRBV7-3 and TRBJ2-1 gives the full variable domain: GAGVSQTPSNKVTEKGKYVELRCDPISGHTALYWYRQSLGQGPEFLIYFQGTGAADDSGLPNDRFFAVRPEGSVSTLKIQRTERGDSAVYLCASSLSRNNEQFFGPGTRLTVL.